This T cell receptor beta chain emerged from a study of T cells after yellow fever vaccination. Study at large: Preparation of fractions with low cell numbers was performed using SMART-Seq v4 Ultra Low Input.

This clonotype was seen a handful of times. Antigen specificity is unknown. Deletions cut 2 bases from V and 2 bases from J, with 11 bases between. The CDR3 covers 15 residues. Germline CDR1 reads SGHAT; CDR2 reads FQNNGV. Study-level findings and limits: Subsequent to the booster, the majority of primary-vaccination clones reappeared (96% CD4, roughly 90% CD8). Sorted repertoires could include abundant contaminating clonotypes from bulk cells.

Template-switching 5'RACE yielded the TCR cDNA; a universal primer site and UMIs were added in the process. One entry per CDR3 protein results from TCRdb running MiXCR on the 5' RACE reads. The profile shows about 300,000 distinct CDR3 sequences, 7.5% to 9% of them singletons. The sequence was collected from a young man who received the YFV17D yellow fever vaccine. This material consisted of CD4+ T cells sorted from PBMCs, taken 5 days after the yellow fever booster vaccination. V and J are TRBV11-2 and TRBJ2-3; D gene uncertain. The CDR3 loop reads CASSLMYGLTDTQYF. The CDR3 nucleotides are TGTGCCAGCAGCTTAATGTATGGGCTCACAGATACGCAGTATTTT.